This T cell receptor (beta chain) was observed in a study of T cell responses to AZD1222 COVID-19 vaccine. Generated by immunoSEQ multiplex PCR, the TCRdb table keeps only in-frame clones and is missing some. This table holds 95,000 to 150,000 clones, 80% to 90% found once. This CDR3 comprises 15 residues. Germline CDR1 LGHDT, CDR2 YNNKEL (reference sequence). Trimming at V came to 1 base and at J to 0 bases, leaving 0 bases not matched to a gene. Sequences were derived from peripheral blood, sampled on day 0 of AZD1222 vaccination. The rearrangement joins TRBV3-1 (or the pseudogene TRBV3-2) to TRBJ2-7; 10 bases fit TRBD2. This sequence was found in an adult in good health. This CDR3 reads CASSQASGSSYEQYF. CDR3 bases: TGTGCCAGCAGCCAAGCTAGCGGGAGCTCCTACGAGCAGTACTTC.